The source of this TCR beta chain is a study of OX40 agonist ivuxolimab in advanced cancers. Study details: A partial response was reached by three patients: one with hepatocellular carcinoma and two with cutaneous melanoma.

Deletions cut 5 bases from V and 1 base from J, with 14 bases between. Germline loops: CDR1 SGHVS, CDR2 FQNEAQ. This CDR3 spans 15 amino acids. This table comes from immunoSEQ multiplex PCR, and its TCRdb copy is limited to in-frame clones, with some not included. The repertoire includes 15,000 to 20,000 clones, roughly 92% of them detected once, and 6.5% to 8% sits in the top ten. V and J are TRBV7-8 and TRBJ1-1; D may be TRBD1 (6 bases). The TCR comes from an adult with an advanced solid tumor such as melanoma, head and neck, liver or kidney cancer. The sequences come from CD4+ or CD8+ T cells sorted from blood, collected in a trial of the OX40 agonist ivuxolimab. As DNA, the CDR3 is TGTGCCAGCAGCCCACCGGGACACAAGAACACTGAAGCTTTCTTT. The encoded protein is CASSPPGHKNTEAFF.